This note documents a single T cell receptor (beta chain) sequence. As yet, its antigen is unknown. The data were obtained in a study of graft-versus-host responses after intestinal transplantation. The overall study: Transplants given to recipients were multivisceral, liver-intestinal, or isolated intestinal. All recipients were given anti-thymocyte globulin induction, and tacrolimus and steroids were then administered for approximately 3 years. Overall study findings and caveats: GvH clones detected in recipient marrow included some appearing first in ileum or blood. Declines in HvG clones occurring early post-transplant were associated with peak circulating GvH clone levels.

Sequenced by immunoSEQ multiplex PCR; TCRdb stores in-frame clones only, minus some. Seen here are about 130,000 clones, 85% to 95% observed once, and the top ten hold around 0.2%. V was clipped by 2 bases and J by 0 bases, with 9 bases between them. The CDR3 has 15 residues. The V and J genes are TRBV5-3 and TRBJ2-1; D not certain. TRBV5-3 is an ORF; its function is uncertain. The sequences come from unstimulated CD4+ T cells sorted from spleen or lymph node cells, collected before intestinal transplant. This receptor was identified in a human donor who received an intestinal transplant. The CDR3: CARSFGPSSYNEQFF. As DNA, the CDR3 is TGTGCCAGAAGCTTTGGACCTAGCTCCTACAATGAGCAGTTCTTC.